This T cell receptor beta chain was identified in a study of blood T cell repertoires in COVID-19 (dated by TCRdb to about 2020). Regarding the research as a whole: Samples from collaborators originated in the United States, Italy and Spain and spanned both the acute and convalescent phases of COVID-19. The prospective study material was composed of cDNA or gDNA derived from T cells, B-cell-depleted T cells, or PBMCs. Subjects who had been exposed to COVID-19, were actively infected with it, or had recovered from it provided the deeply sampled blood TCRbeta repertoires that made up the dataset. The repertoires were released in a freely available public database meant as a resource for research on the immune response to SARS-CoV-2. The samples were drawn from two sources: the first 160 participants of the ongoing ImmuneRACE study, and some 1,300 subjects contributed by 6 global collaborators. Nearly every sample came with metadata listing a de-identified subject ID, COVID-19 status, age in years and sex. Where HLA class I and class II types were available, the types were taken from metadata supplied by the sample provider, not from assay-based typing. What the study reported, not specific to this receptor: The quantity of clinical and demographic metadata differed by source and by participant and was supplied without curation.

TCRbeta CDR3 regions were amplified from genomic DNA by means of the immunoSEQ Assay, a bias-controlled multiplex PCR. In the source study's methods: The number of nucleated cells in each sample was estimated from the amplification of reference gene primers within the assay. To quantify the absolute abundance of each unique TCRbeta CDR3 rearrangement, sequence reads were collapsed and filtered. For each sample, productive Simpson clonality was calculated by taking the square root of Simpson's diversity index across productive rearrangements. This is the immuneACCESS table as TCRdb keeps it, with only in-frame sequences that have V and J called. A part of the clones is gone; compared with another copy, unresolved V genes explain less than half, and the rest is unexplained. V and J calls and clone size follow that table, whereas D and trimming were derived from the DNA. The sample profile shows roughly 11,000 clones; about 71% of them were found once. The top ten clonotypes cover roughly 5.6% of the sample.

As regards this clone: Its antigen remains unidentified. One base away there is no much larger clone; base qualities are not given.

One collaborating source in Seattle enrolled patients during active infection and followed them longitudinally through the course of disease. Collaborating institutions collected whole blood in K2EDTA tubes following their own protocols. Collaborator samples were shipped for TCRbeta analysis as frozen whole blood, isolated PBMCs, or DNA extracted from either sample type. The origin of this receptor is a man aged 60 to 69 with COVID-19, enrolled during active disease. Input material: peripheral blood.

The DNA sequence follows: TGTGCCTGGAAGGAAGGGGGACTAGCGGGAAACATTCAGTACTTC. This gives the protein CAWKEGGLAGNIQYF. The rearranged chain carries TRBV30 and TRBJ2-4, with 12 bases in between that match TRBD2. Relative to germline, V is missing 4 bases and J is missing 6 bases, with 7 bases of the junction outside any gene match. From its cysteine to its phenylalanine, the CDR3 spans 15 amino acids. This entry keeps only the CDR3 DNA: 45 bases, framed from base 1. CDR1 GTSNPN and CDR2 SVGIG were looked up in the germline V gene (reference sequence).